The rows below give T cell receptor beta chains drawn from one sample of a study of tumor-infiltrating lymphocytes in primary liver carcinoma. TCRdb reanalysed the multiplex PCR reads using MiXCR and keeps one entry per CDR3 protein. This sample has 85,000 to 100,000 distinct CDR3 sequences; approximately 68% occur once, and the top ten carry 27%. The sample comprised tumor-adjacent normal liver tissue. The receptors were sampled from a man in his forties with primary liver carcinoma and hepatitis B virus infection. CDR3s include the opening cysteine and the closing phenylalanine or tryptophan. The D gene is left open where the match is weak. Only part of the rows carry a size: once, few, many, or a class if the clone is expanded.

D gene: NA
J gene: TRBJ2-2
V gene: TRBV6-5
clone size: NA
CDR3 DNA: TGTGCCAGCAGTTCCCGTCCCCCAGGGTTAAACACCGGGAAGCTGTTTTTT
CDR3 protein: CASSSRPPGLNTGKLFF

D gene: TRBD1
J gene: TRBJ2-2
V gene: TRBV11-2
clone size: NA
CDR3 DNA: TGTGCCAGCGGCTTATCTTACTGGGACAGGGGGCGTAGCGGGGAGCGGTTTTTT
CDR3 protein: CASGLSYWDRGRSGERFF

D gene: TRBD1
J gene: TRBJ2-7
V gene: TRBV5-1
clone size: NA
CDR3 DNA: TGCGCCAGCAGCTCCGGGACAGGGAACGAGCAGTACTTC
CDR3 protein: CASSSGTGNEQYF

D gene: NA
J gene: TRBJ2-1
V gene: TRBV11-2
clone size: NA
CDR3 DNA: TGTGCCAACAATCCTAGCACGAGCTCCTACAATGAGCAGTTCTTC
CDR3 protein: CANNPSTSSYNEQFF

D gene: TRBD1
J gene: TRBJ2-2
V gene: TRBV7-9
clone size: NA
CDR3 DNA: TGTGCCAACTGCTCTCAGACAGGGCCCGGGGAGCTGTTTTTT
CDR3 protein: CANCSQTGPGELFF

D gene: NA
J gene: TRBJ2-4
V gene: TRBV2
clone size: NA
CDR3 DNA: TGTGCCAGCAGCGATTCAGGGGTTAAAAACATTCAGTACTTC
CDR3 protein: CASSDSGVKNIQYF

D gene: TRBD2
J gene: TRBJ2-1
V gene: TRBV7-9
clone size: NA
CDR3 DNA: TGTGCTGGCAGACCCTCTAGCGGGCCCGCCTACAATGAGCAGTTCTTC
CDR3 protein: CAGRPSSGPAYNEQFF

D gene: TRBD2
J gene: TRBJ2-2
V gene: TRBV6-6
clone size: NA
CDR3 DNA: TGTGCCAGCAACGTACTAGCGGGGGGTAGCGGGGAGCTGTTTTTT
CDR3 protein: CASNVLAGGSGELFF

D gene: NA
J gene: TRBJ2-1
V gene: TRBV14
clone size: many
CDR3 DNA: TGTGCCAGCAGCCACCTGGTCGGGGGCGAGCAGTTCTTC
CDR3 protein: CASSHLVGGEQFF

D gene: NA
J gene: TRBJ2-1
V gene: TRBV28
clone size: many
CDR3 DNA: TGTGCCAGCAGTTTACTATACGGAATGAATCGGGATGAGCAGTTCTTC
CDR3 protein: CASSLLYGMNRDEQFF

D gene: NA
J gene: TRBJ2-1
V gene: TRBV11-2
clone size: once
CDR3 DNA: TGTGCCAGCAGCCGTACATCGGGTCAAAGCTCCTTCAATGAGCAGTTCTTC
CDR3 protein: CASSRTSGQSSFNEQFF

D gene: TRBD2
J gene: TRBJ2-1
V gene: TRBV11-1
clone size: NA
CDR3 DNA: TGTGCCAGTGGCCTGGGACTAGAGGGAGAAGTTGACAATGAGCAGTTCTTC
CDR3 protein: CASGLGLEGEVDNEQFF

D gene: NA
J gene: TRBJ2-7
V gene: TRBV11-2
clone size: NA
CDR3 DNA: TGTACCAGCGGACAGTCCTACGTGCAGTACTTC
CDR3 protein: CTSGQSYVQYF

D gene: NA
J gene: TRBJ1-3
V gene: TRBV7-8
clone size: few
CDR3 DNA: TGTGCCAGCAGCCCGCTGGAGTCTGAAAACACCATATATTTT
CDR3 protein: CASSPLESENTIYF

D gene: NA
J gene: TRBJ1-2
V gene: TRBV11-2
clone size: NA
CDR3 DNA: TGTGCTAGCAGCTTAGACGGGAACTATGGCTATACCTTC
CDR3 protein: CASSLDGNYGYTF

D gene: TRBD2
J gene: TRBJ2-1
V gene: TRBV6-6
clone size: many
CDR3 DNA: TGTGCCAGCAGTTACTCTACTAGCGGAGGGAGGGAGCAGTTCTTC
CDR3 protein: CASSYSTSGGREQFF

D gene: TRBD2
J gene: TRBJ2-1
V gene: TRBV11-2
clone size: medium-sized
CDR3 DNA: TGTGCCAGCAGTATGCGGGAGGACGACAATGAGCAGTTCTTC
CDR3 protein: CASSMREDDNEQFF

D gene: NA
J gene: TRBJ2-5
V gene: TRBV12-3/TRBV12-4
clone size: NA
CDR3 DNA: TGTGCCAGCAGTCTAGCGAAGGGGACCCAGTGCTTC
CDR3 protein: CASSLAKGTQCF

D gene: NA
J gene: TRBJ2-2
V gene: TRBV6-5
clone size: NA
CDR3 DNA: TGTACCAGCAGTTACGATGACCTTGTCACTGGGGAGCTGTTTTTT
CDR3 protein: CTSSYDDLVTGELFF

D gene: NA
J gene: TRBJ2-3
V gene: TRBV7-3
clone size: few
CDR3 DNA: TGTGCCAGCAGCTTCAACGGGGGGCAAGATACGCAGTATTTT
CDR3 protein: CASSFNGGQDTQYF

D gene: NA
J gene: TRBJ2-7
V gene: TRBV7-9
clone size: NA
CDR3 DNA: TGTGCCAACAGCCAACCACCCCACGAGCAGTACTTC
CDR3 protein: CANSQPPHEQYF

D gene: TRBD2
J gene: TRBJ2-7
V gene: TRBV10-2
clone size: many
CDR3 DNA: TGCGCCAGCACCAAACTAGCGGGAGAAACCGAGCAGTACTTC
CDR3 protein: CASTKLAGETEQYF

D gene: TRBD1
J gene: TRBJ1-4
V gene: TRBV11-2
clone size: NA
CDR3 DNA: TGTGCCAGCAACTTAGGGACAGGGGGTAGGGAAAAACTGTTTTTT
CDR3 protein: CASNLGTGGREKLFF

D gene: TRBD2
J gene: TRBJ2-3
V gene: TRBV7-8
clone size: NA
CDR3 DNA: TGTGCCAGCAGCTTAGTCCAAGCGGGAGGGCCACAAAATACGCAGTATTTT
CDR3 protein: CASSLVQAGGPQNTQYF

D gene: TRBD2
J gene: TRBJ2-3
V gene: TRBV5-1
clone size: few
CDR3 DNA: TGCGCCAGCAGCTTGGTCACTAGCGGGATTAGCACAGATACGCAGTATTTT
CDR3 protein: CASSLVTSGISTDTQYF

D gene: TRBD1
J gene: TRBJ1-2
V gene: TRBV5-1
clone size: NA
CDR3 DNA: TGCGCCAGCAGGGTCGCAAACAGGGGGCCCTATGGCTACACCTTC
CDR3 protein: CASRVANRGPYGYTF

D gene: NA
J gene: TRBJ2-1
V gene: TRBV4-1
clone size: NA
CDR3 DNA: TGCGCCAGCAACCAAGAGAGGAATGAGCAGTTTTTC
CDR3 protein: CASNQERNEQFF

D gene: NA
J gene: TRBJ2-5
V gene: TRBV11-2
clone size: few
CDR3 DNA: TGTGCCAGCAGTCGGTACTACCACCAAGAGACCCAGTACTTC
CDR3 protein: CASSRYYHQETQYF

D gene: NA
J gene: TRBJ1-1
V gene: TRBV5-1
clone size: NA
CDR3 DNA: TGCACCAGCACTCGAATAGCCGGCGGGGACACTGAAGCTTTCTTT
CDR3 protein: CTSTRIAGGDTEAFF

D gene: NA
J gene: TRBJ2-1
V gene: TRBV6-5
clone size: NA
CDR3 DNA: TGTGTCAGCAGGGGATACAGGAGCTCCTACAATGAGCAGCTCTTC
CDR3 protein: CVSRGYRSSYNEQLF

D gene: NA
J gene: TRBJ1-5
V gene: TRBV10-3
clone size: medium-sized
CDR3 DNA: TGTGCCATCAGTGCGGGCACGGAAGGGCCCCAGCATTTT
CDR3 protein: CAISAGTEGPQHF

D gene: TRBD2
J gene: TRBJ2-1
V gene: TRBV11-2
clone size: once
CDR3 DNA: TGTGCCAGCAGCTCGGATATTGGACTAGTCATGGGTGAGCAGTTCTTC
CDR3 protein: CASSSDIGLVMGEQFF

D gene: NA
J gene: TRBJ2-3
V gene: TRBV6-5
clone size: many
CDR3 DNA: TGTGCCAGCAGTTACTCCCCGCTTGCAACTAGCACAGATACGCAGTATTTT
CDR3 protein: CASSYSPLATSTDTQYF

D gene: NA
J gene: TRBJ2-1
V gene: TRBV5-6
clone size: many
CDR3 DNA: TGTGCCAGCAGCAGCCTAGACAGGCTCCGGAGAAATGAGCAGTTCTTC
CDR3 protein: CASSSLDRLRRNEQFF

D gene: NA
J gene: TRBJ2-2
V gene: TRBV7-8
clone size: NA
CDR3 DNA: TGTGCCAGCAGCATCTCCAGAGGGGGATTTATCACCGGGGAGCTGTTTTTT
CDR3 protein: CASSISRGGFITGELFF

D gene: NA
J gene: TRBJ1-2
V gene: TRBV5-6
clone size: NA
CDR3 DNA: TGTGCCGGCAGCTCCAGGGGTCACTATGGCTACATCTTC
CDR3 protein: CAGSSRGHYGYIF

D gene: TRBD1
J gene: TRBJ2-2
V gene: TRBV5-1
clone size: few
CDR3 DNA: TGCGCCAGCAGCTTAGGACAGGGCCCCGGGAAGCTGTTTTTT
CDR3 protein: CASSLGQGPGKLFF

D gene: NA
J gene: TRBJ1-1
V gene: TRBV6-6
clone size: NA
CDR3 DNA: TGTGCCAGCAGGAAAGAGGGGGTTTCGAACACTGAAGCTTTCTTT
CDR3 protein: CASRKEGVSNTEAFF

D gene: NA
J gene: TRBJ2-2
V gene: TRBV11-2
clone size: medium-sized
CDR3 DNA: TGTGCCAGCAGCTTAGTCGGACGGGGCACCGGGGAGCTGTTTTTT
CDR3 protein: CASSLVGRGTGELFF